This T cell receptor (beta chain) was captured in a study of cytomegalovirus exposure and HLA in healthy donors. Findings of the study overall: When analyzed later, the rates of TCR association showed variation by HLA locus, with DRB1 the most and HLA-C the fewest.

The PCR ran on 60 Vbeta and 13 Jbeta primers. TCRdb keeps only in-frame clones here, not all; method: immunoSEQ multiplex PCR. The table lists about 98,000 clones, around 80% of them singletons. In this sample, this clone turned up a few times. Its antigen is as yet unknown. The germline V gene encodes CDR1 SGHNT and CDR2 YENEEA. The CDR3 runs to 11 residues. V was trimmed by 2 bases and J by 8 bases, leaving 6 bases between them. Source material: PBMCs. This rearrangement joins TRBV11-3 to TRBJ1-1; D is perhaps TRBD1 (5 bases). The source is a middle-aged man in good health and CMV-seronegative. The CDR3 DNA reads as TGTGCCAGCAGCTTAAAGGGGGAAGCTTTCTTT. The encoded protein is CASSLKGEAFF.